This T cell receptor beta chain was recovered during a study of blood T cell repertoires in COVID-19. Sequenced by immunoSEQ multiplex PCR; TCRdb stores in-frame clones only, minus some. The sample carries 470,000 or so clones, 75% to 90% recorded once. For this clone: The same CDR3 also results from other DNA sequences found in this sample.

V was clipped by 2 bases and J by 4 bases; unmatched bases: 5. Germline loops: CDR1 SGHRS, CDR2 YFSETQ. CDR3 length equals 15 residues. The genes are TRBV5-1 and TRBJ2-1; 8 bases line up with TRBD2. This sequence was found in a woman between 25 and 40 years old with acute or convalescent COVID-19. The sample was peripheral blood. CDR3 protein: CASSFLAGAYNEQFF. The CDR3 DNA reads as TGCGCCAGCAGCTTTCTAGCGGGTGCATACAATGAGCAGTTCTTC.